Here is one T cell receptor (beta chain) with its context. CDR1 and CDR2 from the germline V gene are LGHNA and YNFKEQ. CDR3 length: 15 residues. After removal of 1 base from V and 6 bases from J, the junction contained 3 bases not matched to a gene. This record belongs to a study of blood T cell repertoires in COVID-19. Study-level information: In each case, the material was cDNA or gDNA derived from T cells, B-cell-depleted T cells, or PBMCs.

All enrollees were roughly 18 to 100 years old and from fewer than 30 US areas. Self-reported history from a screening survey and questionnaire set each donor's cohort. Cohort 3 recovered donors had two negative PCRs, clearance, or symptom resolution. The method was immunoSEQ multiplex PCR; TCRdb's version includes in-frame clones alone and lacks a portion of them. Seen here are 450,000 to 500,000 clones, roughly nine tenths observed once, and the top ten hold roughly 0.7%. This sequence joins TRBV4-2 and TRBJ1-4, with 9 nucleotides matching TRBD1. This receptor was obtained from a young woman who had recovered from COVID-19. The material sequenced was PBMCs or T cells enriched from blood (not recorded which). CDR3 DNA sequence: TGTGCCAGCAGCCAAGGGGACAGGGTTGATGAAAAACTGTTTTTT. As protein: CASSQGDRVDEKLFF.